A selection of T cell receptor beta chains follows, all from one sample in a study of T cells in Graves' hyperthyroidism and ophthalmopathy. Each CDR3 protein gets one entry after TCRdb re-called the multiplex PCR reads with MiXCR. The sample lists approximately 400,000 distinct CDR3 sequences, about 15% occurring once. The specimen sequenced was blood. All receptors derive from a woman aged 55-75 years with Graves' hyperthyroidism. The CDR3 runs from the conserved cysteine through the conserved F or W. The D gene is left open where the match is weak. Some rows mark clone size as missing; the rest say once, few, many or name a class of expanded clone.

D	V	J	size	CDR3	DNA
TRBD2	TRBV10-1	TRBJ2-1	-	CASSETAGLPIYEQFF	TGCGCCAGCAGTGAGACGGCGGGACTACCCATCTATGAGCAGTTCTTC
TRBD2	TRBV5-1	TRBJ2-1	few	CASSYSLARNEQFF	TGCGCCAGCAGCTACTCACTAGCGCGGAATGAGCAGTTCTTC
-	TRBV11-2	TRBJ2-7	-	CASSLFSMGWGRGSYEQYF	TGTGCCAGCAGCTTATTTTCCATGGGTTGGGGGAGAGGCTCCTACGAGCAGTACTTC
-	TRBV19	TRBJ1-2	-	CASTHRVNYGYTF	TGTGCCAGTACTCACAGGGTCAACTATGGCTACACCTTC
-	TRBV3-1	TRBJ1-2	many	CASSPNSEGVGGYTF	TGTGCCAGCAGCCCCAACTCTGAGGGTGTTGGCGGCTACACCTTC
TRBD1	TRBV5-1	TRBJ2-3	few	CASSAITGGGDTQYF	TGCGCCAGCAGCGCCATAACAGGGGGCGGTGATACGCAGTATTTT
-	TRBV6-5	TRBJ2-2	many	CASSSWDTISTGELFF	TGTGCCAGCAGTTCATGGGACACAATATCAACCGGGGAGCTGTTTTTT
TRBD2	TRBV27	TRBJ2-7	many	CASSSEGLASYEQYF	TGTGCCAGCAGTTCGGAGGGACTAGCTTCCTACGAGCAGTACTTC
TRBD2	TRBV2	TRBJ2-5	many	CASSPWTSGLETQYF	TGTGCCAGCAGTCCTTGGACTAGCGGGTTAGAGACCCAGTACTTC
TRBD2	TRBV27	TRBJ2-2	few	CASSARGGTSGRRGLFF	TGTGCCAGCAGTGCCCGGGGGGGGACTAGCGGACGGAGGGGGCTGTTTTTT
TRBD1	TRBV3-1	TRBJ2-1	-	CASSPLGGHRGHEQFF	TGTGCCAGCAGCCCACTGGGGGGACACAGGGGGCATGAGCAGTTCTTC
TRBD1	TRBV28	TRBJ2-3	-	CASRIGTGATDTQYF	TGTGCCAGCAGAATCGGGACAGGTGCCACAGATACGCAGTATTTT
-	TRBV24-1	TRBJ1-1	many	CATSDSRRMNTEAFF	TGTGCCACCAGTGACAGCAGGCGAATGAACACTGAAGCTTTCTTT
-	TRBV11-2	TRBJ2-1	many	CASSVWSGGGDEQFF	TGTGCCAGCAGCGTCTGGAGCGGAGGGGGGGATGAGCAGTTCTTC
-	TRBV29-1	TRBJ2-5	few	CSVRNFGGETQYF	TGCAGCGTTCGGAATTTTGGGGGAGAGACCCAGTACTTC
-	TRBV9	TRBJ2-7	-	CAGSVGWGSSYEQYF	TGTGCCGGCAGCGTAGGCTGGGGCAGCTCCTACGAGCAGTACTTC
TRBD1	TRBV27	TRBJ2-6	many	CASRLYGDRGYGANVLTF	TGTGCCAGCAGATTATACGGGGACAGGGGATACGGGGCCAACGTCCTGACTTTC
-	TRBV6-2/TRBV6-3	TRBJ2-3	-	CASSRNLGGTDTQYF	TGTGCCAGCAGCCGGAATCTGGGGGGCACAGATACGCAGTATTTT
-	TRBV30	TRBJ1-1	many	CAWGTSTDTEAFF	TGTGCCTGGGGGACCTCGACAGACACTGAAGCTTTCTTT
-	TRBV27	TRBJ1-6	-	CASSFMAGANSPLHF	TGTGCCAGCAGTTTCATGGCCGGTGCTAATTCACCCCTCCACTTT
TRBD1	TRBV5-1	TRBJ2-7	many	CASSSDRGPTYEQYF	TGCGCCAGCAGCTCCGACAGGGGACCTACCTACGAGCAGTACTTC
TRBD2	TRBV11-2	TRBJ2-3	-	CASSFRGSGSMDTQYF	TGTGCCAGCAGCTTTAGAGGTAGCGGGAGTATGGATACGCAGTATTTT
-	TRBV10-3	TRBJ1-6	-	CAISEEGGNSPLHF	TGTGCCATCAGTGAGGAAGGGGGAAATTCACCCCTCCACTTT
-	TRBV6-1	TRBJ2-1	-	CASSEVERGNEQFF	TGTGCCAGCAGTGAAGTTGAAAGGGGGAATGAGCAGTTCTTC
-	TRBV2	TRBJ1-2	many	CASSGSRAYGYTF	TGTGCCAGCAGTGGCTCAAGGGCCTATGGCTACACCTTC
-	TRBV7-9	TRBJ2-4	many	CASSLYTGLAKNIQYF	TGTGCCAGCAGCTTATACACCGGACTAGCCAAAAACATTCAGTACTTC
-	TRBV19	TRBJ2-4	-	CASTPARGAKNIQYF	TGTGCCAGTACGCCCGCCAGGGGAGCCAAAAACATTCAGTACTTC
-	TRBV12-3/TRBV12-4	TRBJ1-1	many	CASSLSLRGPTEAFF	TGTGCCAGCAGTTTAAGTCTCCGGGGGCCCACTGAAGCTTTCTTT
-	TRBV12-3/TRBV12-4	TRBJ2-1	few	CASILTPSSYNEQFF	TGTGCCAGCATACTGACCCCTAGCTCCTACAATGAGCAGTTCTTC
TRBD2	TRBV7-3	TRBJ2-3	many	CASSPTSASDTQYF	TGTGCCAGCAGCCCAACTAGCGCCTCAGATACGCAGTATTTT